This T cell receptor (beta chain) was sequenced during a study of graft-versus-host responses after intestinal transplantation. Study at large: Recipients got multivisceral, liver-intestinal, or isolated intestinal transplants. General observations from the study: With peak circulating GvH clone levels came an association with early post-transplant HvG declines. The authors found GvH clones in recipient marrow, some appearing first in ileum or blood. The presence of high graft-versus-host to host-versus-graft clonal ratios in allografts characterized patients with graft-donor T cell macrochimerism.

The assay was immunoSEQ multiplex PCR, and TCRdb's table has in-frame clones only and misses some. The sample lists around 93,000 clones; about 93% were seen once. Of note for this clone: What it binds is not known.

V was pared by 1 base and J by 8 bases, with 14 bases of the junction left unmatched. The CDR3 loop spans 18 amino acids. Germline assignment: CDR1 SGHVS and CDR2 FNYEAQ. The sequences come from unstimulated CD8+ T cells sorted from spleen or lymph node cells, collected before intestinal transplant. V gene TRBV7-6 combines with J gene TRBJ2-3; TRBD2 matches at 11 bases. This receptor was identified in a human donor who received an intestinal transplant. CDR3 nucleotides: TGTGCCAGCAGCTTAGAGGCCCCCCCGGGACTAGCGGTGGGTACGCAGTATTTT. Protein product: CASSLEAPPGLAVGTQYF.